The clone carrying this T cell receptor beta chain appeared a few times. Its matching antigen is unknown. This entry comes from a study of T cells in Graves' hyperthyroidism and ophthalmopathy. Diagnostic decisions used clinical symptoms, serum thyroxine and TRAb, thyroid ultrasound and orbital computed tomography. The source material, RNA transcripts, was used to amplify TCR beta CDR3 regions. When the TCR CDR3 underwent first-round RT-PCR, the HTBI primer set was used. TCRdb processed the multiplex PCR reads anew with MiXCR; each CDR3 protein has one entry. The sample carries approximately 700,000 distinct CDR3 sequences, nearly 45% recorded once. CDR1 and CDR2 (germline): SGHRS, YFSETQ. This CDR3 comprises 15 residues. The V and J ends lost 4 bases and 5 bases respectively, with 18 bases between them. Study-wide results and limits: Blood held most thyroid clonotypes expanded above 0.001 frequency.

The receptor comes from an adult man with Graves' disease, either hyperthyroidism or ophthalmopathy (not recorded which). The chain combines TRBV5-1 with TRBJ1-2; D is possibly TRBD1 (5 bases). What was sequenced was peripheral blood or thyroid tissue (not recorded which). CDR3 sequence: CASSQSKGLGYGYTF. CDR3 DNA sequence: TGCGCCAGCAGCCAATCCAAGGGGCTAGGGTATGGCTACACCTTC.